There are a few counts of the clone carrying this TCR beta chain. Its specificity is not known. CD4+ T cells that had been cultured provided DNA sequenced with the Oncomine TCR Beta short-read assay. Each CDR3 protein is one row after TCRdb ran MiXCR on the PCR reads. The sample contains about 4,000 distinct CDR3 sequences, roughly 16% of which appear only once. Germline CDR1 and CDR2: MNHNS and SASEGT. The CDR3 sequence is 11 residues long. The data derive from a study of vaccination and CD4 T cells after COVID-19. Study outcomes and limitations: A median 86.3% of convalescent patients' SARS-CoV-2-reactive clones emerged only after vaccination.

Noted treatment: roughly 11-day PBMC culture with coronavirus spike peptide pools or control peptides (ViraFEST assay). This receptor was taken from a human donor who had recovered from COVID-19. The chain carries TRBV6-1 and TRBJ2-1; possible D gene TRBD1, 5 bases. The J call may be in error: the DNA end matches TRBJ2-7 better. Sample: CD4+ T cells from blood, cultured in vitro. This chain's CDR3 is CASHKGNEQYF. As DNA, the CDR3 is TGTGCCAGCCACAAGGGGAACGAGCAGTACTTC.